This TCR beta chain came from a study of shared clonotypes between healthy human individuals. Germline-derived CDR1 and CDR2 are MDHEN and SYDVKM. V lost 10 bases and J lost 6, with 22 bases in between. The CDR3 totals 14 residues. A remark on this clone: The antigen remains undetermined.

Method: immunoSEQ multiplex PCR; TCRdb's copy keeps in-frame clones and lacks some. This sample has under 1,100,000 clones, with around 82% found just once. Study-wide points: The expectation was that sequencing depth would affect clonotype sharing among donors. In the sorted subsets, rarefaction showed sequencing was incomplete despite large depth.

The chain uses TRBV28 and TRBJ2-7; a weak D match, TRBD1 (7 bases). This TCR was sampled from a young man in good health. Some clones in this sample may be carry-over from other donors' samples. Sequenced input: memory CD4+ T cells from PBMCs. Subset meaning: CD45RA-negative fraction. The CDR3 sequence: CATEGRNRGGEQYF. CDR3 DNA sequence: TGTGCCACCGAAGGGAGGAACAGGGGAGGCGAGCAGTACTTC.